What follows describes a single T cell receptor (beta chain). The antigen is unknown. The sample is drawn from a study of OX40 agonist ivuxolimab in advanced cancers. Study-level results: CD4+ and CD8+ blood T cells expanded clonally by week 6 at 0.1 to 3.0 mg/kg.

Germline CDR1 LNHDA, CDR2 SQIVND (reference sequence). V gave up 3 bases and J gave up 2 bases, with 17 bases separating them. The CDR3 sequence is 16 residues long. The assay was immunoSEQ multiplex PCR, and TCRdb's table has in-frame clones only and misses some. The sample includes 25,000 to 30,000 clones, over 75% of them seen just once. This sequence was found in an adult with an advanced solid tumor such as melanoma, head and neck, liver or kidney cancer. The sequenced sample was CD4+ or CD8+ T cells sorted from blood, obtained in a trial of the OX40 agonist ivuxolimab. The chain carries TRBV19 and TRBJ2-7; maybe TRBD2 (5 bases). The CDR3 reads CASSMGDGVLAYEQYF. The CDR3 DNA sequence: TGTGCCAGTAGTATGGGCGACGGGGTTTTAGCCTACGAGCAGTACTTC.